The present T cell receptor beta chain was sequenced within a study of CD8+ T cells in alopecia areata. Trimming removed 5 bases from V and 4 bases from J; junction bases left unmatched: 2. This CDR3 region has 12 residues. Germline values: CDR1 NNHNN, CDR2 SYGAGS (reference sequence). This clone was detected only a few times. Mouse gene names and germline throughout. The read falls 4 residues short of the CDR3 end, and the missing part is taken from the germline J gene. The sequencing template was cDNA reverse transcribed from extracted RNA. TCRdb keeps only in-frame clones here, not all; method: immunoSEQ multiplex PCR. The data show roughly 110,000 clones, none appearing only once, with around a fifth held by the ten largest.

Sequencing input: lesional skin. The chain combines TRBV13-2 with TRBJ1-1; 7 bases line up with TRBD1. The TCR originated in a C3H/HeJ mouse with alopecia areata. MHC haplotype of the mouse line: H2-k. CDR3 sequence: CASGGDSTEVFF. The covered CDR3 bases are TGTGCCAGCGGGGGGGACAGCACA.